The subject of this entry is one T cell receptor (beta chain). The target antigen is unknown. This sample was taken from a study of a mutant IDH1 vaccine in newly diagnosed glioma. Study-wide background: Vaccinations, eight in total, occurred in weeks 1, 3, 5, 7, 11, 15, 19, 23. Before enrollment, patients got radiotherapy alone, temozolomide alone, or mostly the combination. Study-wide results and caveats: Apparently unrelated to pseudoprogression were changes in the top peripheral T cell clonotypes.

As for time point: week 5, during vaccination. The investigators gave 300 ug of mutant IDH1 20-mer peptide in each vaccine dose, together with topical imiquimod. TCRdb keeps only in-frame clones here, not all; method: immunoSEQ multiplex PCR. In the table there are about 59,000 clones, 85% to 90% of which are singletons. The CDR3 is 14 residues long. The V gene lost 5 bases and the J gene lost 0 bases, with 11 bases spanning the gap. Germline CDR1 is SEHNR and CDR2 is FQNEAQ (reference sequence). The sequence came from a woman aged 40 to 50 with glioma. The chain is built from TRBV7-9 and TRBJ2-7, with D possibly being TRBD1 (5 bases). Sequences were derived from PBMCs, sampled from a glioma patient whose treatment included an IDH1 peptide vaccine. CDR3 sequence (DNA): TGTGCCAGCAGCACCAGACAGAGCTCCTACGAGCAGTACTTC. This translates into CASSTRQSSYEQYF.